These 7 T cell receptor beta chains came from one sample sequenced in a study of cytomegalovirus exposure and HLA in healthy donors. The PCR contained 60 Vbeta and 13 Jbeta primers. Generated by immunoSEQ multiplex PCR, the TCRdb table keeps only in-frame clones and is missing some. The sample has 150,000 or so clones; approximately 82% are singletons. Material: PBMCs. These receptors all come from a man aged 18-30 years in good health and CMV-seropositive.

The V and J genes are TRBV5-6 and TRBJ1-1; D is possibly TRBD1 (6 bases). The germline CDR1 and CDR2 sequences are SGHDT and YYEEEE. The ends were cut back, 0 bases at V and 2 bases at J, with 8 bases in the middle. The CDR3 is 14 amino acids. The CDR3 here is CASSLGTANTEAFF. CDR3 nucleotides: TGTGCCAGCAGCTTGGGGACAGCAAACACTGAAGCTTTCTTT.

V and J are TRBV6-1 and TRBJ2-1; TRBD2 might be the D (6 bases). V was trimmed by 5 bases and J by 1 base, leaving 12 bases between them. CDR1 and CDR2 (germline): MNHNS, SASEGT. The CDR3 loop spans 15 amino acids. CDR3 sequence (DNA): TGTGCCAGCAGTAGCGGTAGCGGTTCCTACAATGAGCAGTTCTTC. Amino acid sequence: CASSSGSGSYNEQFF.

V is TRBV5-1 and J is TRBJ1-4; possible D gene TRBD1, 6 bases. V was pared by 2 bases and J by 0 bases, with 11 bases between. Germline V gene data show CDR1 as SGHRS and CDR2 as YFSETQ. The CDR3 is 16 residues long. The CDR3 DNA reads TGCGCCAGCAGCTTATACGGACAGTCAACTAATGAAAAACTGTTTTTT. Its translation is CASSLYGQSTNEKLFF.

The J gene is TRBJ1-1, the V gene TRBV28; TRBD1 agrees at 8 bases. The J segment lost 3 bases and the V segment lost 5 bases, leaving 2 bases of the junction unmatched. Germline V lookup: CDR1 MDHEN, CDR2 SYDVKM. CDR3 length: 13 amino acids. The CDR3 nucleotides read TGTGCCAGCAGTGGGACAGGCTACACTGAAGCTTTCTTT. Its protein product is CASSGTGYTEAFF.

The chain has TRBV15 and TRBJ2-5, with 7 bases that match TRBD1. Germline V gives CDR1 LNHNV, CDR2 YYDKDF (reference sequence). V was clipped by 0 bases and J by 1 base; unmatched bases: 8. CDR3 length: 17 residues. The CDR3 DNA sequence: TGTGCCACCAGCAGAGATTTAGGCCAGGGGGTCCAAGAGACCCAGTACTTC. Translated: CATSRDLGQGVQETQYF.

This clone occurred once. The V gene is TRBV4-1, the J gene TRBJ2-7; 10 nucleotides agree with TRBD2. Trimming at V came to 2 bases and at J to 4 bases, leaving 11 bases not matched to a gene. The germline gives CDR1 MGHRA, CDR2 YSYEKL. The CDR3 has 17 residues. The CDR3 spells CASSQPWSGRVKYEQYF. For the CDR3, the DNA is TGCGCCAGCAGCCAACCTTGGAGCGGGAGGGTAAAATACGAGCAGTACTTC.

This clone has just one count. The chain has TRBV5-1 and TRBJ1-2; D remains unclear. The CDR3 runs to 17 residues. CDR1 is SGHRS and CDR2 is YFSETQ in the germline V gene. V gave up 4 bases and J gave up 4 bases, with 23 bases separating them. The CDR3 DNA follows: TGCGCCAGCAGCCCCGGGTCTCATCTAAGCAGTGGCTATGGCTACACCTTC. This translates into CASSPGSHLSSGYGYTF.